A selection of T cell receptor beta chains follows, all from one sample in a study of OX40 agonist ivuxolimab in advanced cancers. Method: immunoSEQ multiplex PCR; TCRdb's copy keeps in-frame clones and lacks some. The table includes tens of thousands of clones, more than 75% detected once. Sequenced here: CD4+ or CD8+ T cells sorted from blood, sampled in a trial of the OX40 agonist ivuxolimab. Source of these receptors: an adult with an advanced solid tumor such as melanoma, head and neck, liver or kidney cancer. Both conserved end residues are part of each CDR3. The order of the fields is J gene, clone size, V gene, CDR3 length, CDR3 protein. Clone size is shown for a subset of rows, as once, few, many or a class of expanded clone.

TRBJ1-2	.	TRBV28	14	CASSLSGNAYGYTF
TRBJ1-1	.	TRBV9	14	CASSVARGSTEAFF
TRBJ1-1	.	TRBV18	15	CASSPLTAMNTEAFF
TRBJ1-4	.	TRBV28	17	CASRPPPGRSLGEKLFF
TRBJ1-3	.	TRBV7-6	17	CASSLAAGRSSGNTIYF
TRBJ2-4	few	TRBV6-1	13	CASSEGGTPWHNF
TRBJ2-2	.	TRBV7-8	13	CASSLEQGRELFF
TRBJ1-2	.	TRBV28	15	CASSLAGGVPYGYTF
TRBJ2-2	.	TRBV19	15	CASSETGGANGELFF
TRBJ2-7	.	TRBV6-5	14	CASSGRDFSYEQYF
TRBJ1-5	.	TRBV7-8	14	CASSLAGGGQPQHF
TRBJ1-4	once	TRBV5-1	15	CASSLRDGMNEKLFF
TRBJ2-3	.	TRBV5-1	15	CASSKGREYQDTQYF
TRBJ1-3	.	TRBV19	17	CASRRPGDTHSGNTIYF
TRBJ2-3	.	TRBV9	13	CASSVGGADTQYF
TRBJ2-7	.	TRBV28	14	CASSSGGPLLEQYF
TRBJ1-4	.	TRBV9	16	CASSVAPGARGEKLFF
TRBJ2-5	.	TRBV5-1	15	CASSHETRPGETQYF
TRBJ2-2	.	TRBV5-4	14	CASSSPDSTGELFF
TRBJ1-2	.	TRBV7-8	14	CASSLERQGPGYTF
TRBJ2-2	.	TRBV7-9	13	CASSLTDTGELFF
TRBJ2-1	.	TRBV5-1	17	CASSLLGGGMSYNEQFF
TRBJ2-7	few	TRBV28	17	CASSLSMGGTGVFEQYF
TRBJ2-5	once	TRBV2	15	CASSGGLVAEETQYF
TRBJ2-5	.	TRBV7-9	15	CASSSGLAGGETQYF
TRBJ2-2	.	TRBV11-2	15	CASRLAGGRTGELFF
TRBJ1-1	.	TRBV25-1	14	CASSGSGQGTEAFF
TRBJ2-5	.	TRBV5-1	15	CASRDRLAGGETQYF
TRBJ2-3	.	TRBV5-1	14	CASSPRNPPDTQYF
TRBJ2-3	.	TRBV19	15	CASSMEGGDADTQYF
TRBJ1-2	.	TRBV19	11	CASSMRDGYTF
TRBJ2-7	.	TRBV28	11	CASSTSYEQYF
TRBJ2-1	.	TRBV2	13	CASSIIRENEQFF
TRBJ2-7	few	TRBV5-5	16	CASSLVRASGSYEQYF
TRBJ1-5	.	TRBV5-1	15	CASSLTGQEAQPQHF
TRBJ1-1	.	TRBV10-2	14	CASRPGEASPEAFF
TRBJ2-3	.	TRBV4-1	14	CASSQEALVGTQYF
TRBJ2-7	.	TRBV4-3	16	CASSQDGREAFYEQYF
TRBJ1-5	.	TRBV19	18	CATSFSAGGSYSNQPQHF
TRBJ2-1	.	TRBV5-4	14	CASSLREGNNEQFF
TRBJ2-7	once	TRBV11-2	16	CASSLSTGTGAYEQYF
TRBJ2-7	.	TRBV29-1	16	CSVWGGAGGLSSEQYF
TRBJ2-2	.	TRBV11-2	15	CASSLRAENTGELFF
TRBJ2-3	.	TRBV6-1	13	CASRTGGTDTQYF
TRBJ2-7	.	TRBV21-1	12	CASPGVSYEQYF
TRBJ1-1	.	TRBV5-1	12	CASSRTAEEAFF
TRBJ2-5	.	TRBV2	14	CASTTSGGGETQYF
TRBJ2-1	.	TRBV6-6	13	CASSQRGYNEQFF
TRBJ2-1	.	TRBV5-1	16	CASSWTSRSSYNEQFF
TRBJ1-2	.	TRBV7-9	13	CASSPGTTGGYTF
TRBJ1-2	.	TRBV19	11	CASSIAGGYTF